This T cell receptor beta chain was captured by sequencing in a study of T-cell memory formation after mild COVID-19 (dated by TCRdb to the early 2020s). Broadly, across the study: TCR sequence clusters from the two donors were largely donor specific. The cohort was made up of two young adult volunteers, one female and one male, who were previously healthy. In a couple of donors, T-cell clones that expanded and contracted after mild COVID-19 were tracked by sequencing TCRalpha and TCRbeta repertoires over time. The study at large found these results: Some responding clones were detected in pre-infection memory, suggesting pre-existing cross-reactive memory T cells joined the SARS-CoV-2 response. SARS-CoV-2 specificity was not confirmed for the second-wave clones peaking on day 37. The study covered only two mild cases, and larger cohorts including severe cases with pre-infection samples were considered necessary. Clones contracting from day 15 to 85 had balanced CD4/CD8 phenotypes, while a second wave expanding from day 15 to 37 was biased towards CD4+. Contracting CD4+ clones turned up mainly in the CM and EM memory subsets, whereas EMRA was where CD8+ clones were enriched.

Ficoll-Paque density gradient centrifugation was used to isolate PBMCs. With respect to this clonotype: What this receptor recognizes is not known. The sample holds no much larger clone one base away, and base qualities are not on file.

The listed sequencing device is Illumina NovaSeq 6000. TCRalpha and TCRbeta cDNA libraries were constructed by 5'RACE with constant-segment primers, with sample barcodes and unique molecular identifiers being introduced. RNA was extracted from every sample with Trizol reagent. Library amplification was performed in two PCR steps, and a second sample barcode and Illumina TruSeq adapters were introduced in the second step. Libraries were sequenced on an Illumina NovaSeq with 2 x 150 bp paired-end reads. Turning to the authors' computational methods: Demultiplexing of reads and collapsing into UMI-guided consensus sequences were performed with migec v1.2.7. Using mixcr v2.1.11, the UMI consensuses were aligned to TRA and TRB V and J templates and assembled into clonotypes. Clonotypes were classified as expanded or contracted when called significant by both edgeR and NoisET, with noise models trained on biological replicates. For edgeR calls, the cutoffs were a false discovery rate-adjusted p below 0.01 and a log2 fold-change threshold of 1. As an exploratory analysis of dynamics, PCA with hierarchical clustering was applied to max-normalized trajectories of the 1000 most abundant clonotypes. The CD4 or CD8 phenotype of responding clones was assigned using the separately sequenced CD4+ and CD8+ repertoires. In TCRdb, the public reads were trimmed at Q25 with fastp and aligned with MiXCR, with productive beta chains retained. Here each entry gathers all rows of one CDR3 protein and keeps the most common genes and DNA. The V and J calls shown here were made by TCRdb, not taken from the authors' results. Here the sample has some 320,000 distinct CDR3 sequences; more than 15% occur a single time. The leading ten clones occupy about a fifth of the sample.

A distance of 12 bases separates the germline ends of V and J, which lose 5 bases and 10 bases respectively. Measured from the cysteine to the phenylalanine, the CDR3 is 13 residues long. The kept DNA is CDR3 alone, 39 bases in frame from the first base. This receptor chain uses TRBV12-3 or TRBV12-4 and TRBJ1-6; the D segment could be TRBD1, given 5 matching bases. The receptor comes from a man between 18 and 35 years old who had mild COVID-19 (a few samples of this study predate the infection). The sample titles of this study are shuffled in the database, so cell type and time point are left out; the donor was told from shared clones. Source material: PBMCs or a T cell subset sorted from them (not recorded which). Here is the DNA: TGTGCCAGCAGTCGGGGGACCCGGTCACCCCTCCACTTT. Translated, this is CASSRGTRSPLHF.